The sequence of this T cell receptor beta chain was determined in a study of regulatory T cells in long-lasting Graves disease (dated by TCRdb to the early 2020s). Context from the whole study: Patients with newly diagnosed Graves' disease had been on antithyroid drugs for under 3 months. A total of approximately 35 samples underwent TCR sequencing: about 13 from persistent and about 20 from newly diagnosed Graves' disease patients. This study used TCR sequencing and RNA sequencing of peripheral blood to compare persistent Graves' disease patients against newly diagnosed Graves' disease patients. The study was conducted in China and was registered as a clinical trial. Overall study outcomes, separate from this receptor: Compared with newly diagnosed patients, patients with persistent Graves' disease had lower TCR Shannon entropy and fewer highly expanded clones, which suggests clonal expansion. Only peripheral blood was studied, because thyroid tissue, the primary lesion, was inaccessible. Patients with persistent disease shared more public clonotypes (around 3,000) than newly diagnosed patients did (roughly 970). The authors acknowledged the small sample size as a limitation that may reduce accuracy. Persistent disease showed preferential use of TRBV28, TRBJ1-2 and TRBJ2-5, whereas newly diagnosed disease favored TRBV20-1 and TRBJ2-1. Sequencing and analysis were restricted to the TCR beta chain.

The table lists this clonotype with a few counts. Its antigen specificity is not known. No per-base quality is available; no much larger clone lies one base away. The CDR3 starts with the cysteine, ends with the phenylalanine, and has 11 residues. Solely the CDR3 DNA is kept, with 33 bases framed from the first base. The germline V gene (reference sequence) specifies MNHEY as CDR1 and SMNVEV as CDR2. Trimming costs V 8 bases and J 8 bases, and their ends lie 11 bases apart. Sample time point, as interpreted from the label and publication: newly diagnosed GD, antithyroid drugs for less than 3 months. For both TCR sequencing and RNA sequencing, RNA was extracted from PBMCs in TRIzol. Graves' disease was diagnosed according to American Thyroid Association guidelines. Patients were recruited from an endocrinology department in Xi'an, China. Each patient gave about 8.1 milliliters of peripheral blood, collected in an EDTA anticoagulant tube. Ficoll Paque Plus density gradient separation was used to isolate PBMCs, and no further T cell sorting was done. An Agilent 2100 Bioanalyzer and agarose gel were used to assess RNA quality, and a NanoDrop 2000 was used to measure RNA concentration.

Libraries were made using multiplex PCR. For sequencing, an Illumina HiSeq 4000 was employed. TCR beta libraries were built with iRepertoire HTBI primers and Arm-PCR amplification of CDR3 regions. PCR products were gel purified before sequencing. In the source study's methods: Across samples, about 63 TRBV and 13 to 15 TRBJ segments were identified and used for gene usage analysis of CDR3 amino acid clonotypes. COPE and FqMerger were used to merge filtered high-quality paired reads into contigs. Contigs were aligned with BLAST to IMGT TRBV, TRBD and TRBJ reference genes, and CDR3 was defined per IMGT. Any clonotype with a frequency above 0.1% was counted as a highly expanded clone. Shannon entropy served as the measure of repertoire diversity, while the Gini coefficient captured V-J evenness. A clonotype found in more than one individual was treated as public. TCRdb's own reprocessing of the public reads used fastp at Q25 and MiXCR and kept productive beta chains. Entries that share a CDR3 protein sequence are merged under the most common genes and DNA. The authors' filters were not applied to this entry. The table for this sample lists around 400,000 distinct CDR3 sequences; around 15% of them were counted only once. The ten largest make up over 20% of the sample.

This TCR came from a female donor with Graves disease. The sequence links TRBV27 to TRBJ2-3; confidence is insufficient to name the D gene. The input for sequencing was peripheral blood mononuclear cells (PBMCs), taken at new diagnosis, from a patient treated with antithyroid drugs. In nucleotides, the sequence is TGTGCCAGCGGGGATGCAGGTACGCAGTATTTT. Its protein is CASGDAGTQYF.